One sample yielded the 25 T cell receptor beta chains listed below, sequenced in a study of T-cell memory formation after mild COVID-19 (dated by TCRdb to the early 2020s). Receptor amplification or capture employed 5' RACE. For sequencing, an Illumina NovaSeq 6000 was employed. TCRdb took the public reads, trimmed them with fastp at Q25, ran MiXCR for clone calling and kept in-frame beta chains. Every distinct CDR3 protein forms one entry, paired with its most common genes and DNA. The sample table lists approximately 350,000 distinct CDR3 sequences, 25% to 30% of them with a count of one. About 13% of the sample lies in the top ten. Material for sequencing was PBMCs or a T cell subset sorted from them (not recorded which). These receptors were collected from an adult woman who had mild COVID-19 (a few samples of this study predate the infection). The sample titles of this study are shuffled in the database, so cell type and time point are left out; the donor was told from shared clones.

The chain employs TRBV12-3 or TRBV12-4 and TRBJ2-3; D remains unclear. The length of the CDR3 is 13 residues. V lost 6 bases and J 2 bases, leaving 9 bases between the germline ends. As DNA, the CDR3 is TGTGCCAGCAGCACCGACCTCACAGATACGCAGTATTTT. Protein sequence: CASSTDLTDTQYF.

The chain employs TRBV5-1 and TRBJ2-2; 12 bases agree with TRBD2. V dropped 6 bases and J dropped 0; count of bases not matched to a gene: 12. The V gene's germline CDR1 is SGHRS and CDR2 YFSETQ. The CDR3 totals 19 residues. In DNA form, the CDR3 reads TGCGCCAGCAAAGATTTCGGACTAGCGGGAATAACGAACACCGGGGAGCTGTTTTTT. Amino acid sequence: CASKDFGLAGITNTGELFF.

The chain employs TRBV7-3 and TRBJ1-1; no firm D call. This CDR3 region has 13 residues. In germline, CDR1 is SGHTA, CDR2 FQGTGA. V was pared by 6 bases and J by 0 bases, with 8 bases between. Here the CDR3 reads CASSESMNTEAFF. The DNA for the CDR3 is TGTGCCAGCAGTGAATCTATGAACACTGAAGCTTTCTTT.

The chain couples TRBV6-5 to TRBJ2-3; 16 bases agree with TRBD2. The junction had 5 bases not matched to a gene; V was cut back by 5 bases and J by 3 bases. This CDR3 is built from 17 residues. Germline CDR1 and CDR2: MNHEY and SVGAGI. Here the CDR3 DNA reads TGTGCCAGCAGTCCGGGACTAGCGGGGGGGCAAACAGATACGCAGTATTTT. This encodes CASSPGLAGGQTDTQYF.

This clonotype was seen once. The rearrangement uses TRBV15 and TRBJ1-5, with D perhaps TRBD1 (5 bases). CDR3 length: 12 residues. The ends were cut back, 5 bases at V and 11 bases at J, with 13 bases in the middle. CDR1 and CDR2 (germline): LNHNV, YYDKDF (reference sequence). The DNA of the CDR3 is TGTGCCACCAGCGTCGGACAAAGATCCCAGCATTTT. Translated: CATSVGQRSQHF.

The chain employs TRBV7-3 and TRBJ2-3; 10 bases are a match to TRBD2. After removal of 5 bases from V and 2 bases from J, the junction contained 4 bases not matched to a gene. Germline V gives CDR1 SGHTA, CDR2 FQGTGA. The CDR3 runs to 15 residues. CDR3 sequence reads: CASSATSGVTDTQYF. CDR3 sequence (DNA): TGTGCCAGCAGCGCCACTAGCGGGGTCACAGATACGCAGTATTTT.

This clonotype was counted many times. This chain connects TRBV5-6 to TRBJ2-6, with TRBD1 identical over 7 bases. The CDR3 extends over 18 amino acids. Unmatched junction bases numbered 12, after V lost 6 bases and J lost 0 bases. Per the germline V gene, CDR1 is SGHDT and CDR2 is YYEEEE. The CDR3 loop is CASTFPGQHYSGANVLTF. As DNA, the CDR3 is TGTGCCAGCACCTTTCCGGGACAGCACTACTCTGGGGCCAACGTCCTGACTTTC.

This chain connects TRBV12-3 or TRBV12-4 to TRBJ2-4; possibly TRBD1 or TRBD2 for D (6 bases each). This CDR3 region has 13 residues. Trimming removed 6 bases at V and 6 bases at J, with 12 bases between. The CDR3 DNA reads as TGTGCCAGCAGGGGGGGACAAGGAAACATTCAGTACTTC. It specifies CASRGGQGNIQYF.

This clonotype has a handful of counts. The gene calls are TRBV5-1 and TRBJ2-7; tentative D call: TRBD2 (5 bases). Germline CDR1 reads SGHRS; CDR2 reads YFSETQ. This CDR3 region has 13 residues. The germline V and J ends were trimmed by 6 bases and 0 bases, with 10 bases remaining between them. CDR3 amino acids: CASNPGNSYEQYF. In DNA form, the CDR3 reads TGCGCCAGCAACCCGGGGAACTCCTACGAGCAGTACTTC.

This clonotype was detected only a few times. The gene calls are TRBV20-1 and TRBJ2-3, with D hard to call. Per germline, CDR1 DFQATT and CDR2 SNEGSKA (reference sequence). Trimming took off 6 bases at V and 6 bases at J, with 13 bases between the two ends. The CDR3 is made up of 12 amino acids. The CDR3 DNA is TGCAGTGCAAAGAACGGGCCGGATACGCAGTATTTT. This codes for CSAKNGPDTQYF.

The chain is built from TRBV4-1 and TRBJ1-2, with a weak D call TRBD1 (6 bases). Between the trimmed V and J ends, which lost 3 bases and 4 bases, there was a span of 15 bases. The CDR3 is 15 amino acids. Per the germline V gene, CDR1 is MGHRA and CDR2 is YSYEKL. CDR3 nucleotides: TGCGCCAGCAGCCAGATCCGCGGGGGGCTCTATGGCTACACCTTC. Amino acids: CASSQIRGGLYGYTF.

This clonotype showed up just a few times. The V gene is TRBV5-1, the J gene TRBJ1-2, with 9 bases lining up with TRBD1. The CDR3 contains 16 residues. Germline CDR1 and CDR2: SGHRS and YFSETQ. J gave up 3 bases and V 4 bases, and 10 bases lay outside the gene matches. The DNA for the CDR3 is TGCGCCAGCAGCGACCCCACAGGGGGCGAAGACTATGGCTACACCTTC. Translation: CASSDPTGGEDYGYTF.

The rearrangement joins TRBV6-1 to TRBJ1-4; D not certain. The CDR3 loop spans 15 amino acids. Trimming stripped 7 bases from V and 5 bases from J, with 17 bases between. CDR1 is MNHNS, CDR2 SASEGT, per germline. The CDR3, as DNA: TGTGCCAGCAAAGGAAACCCACAAACAAATGAAAAACTGTTTTTT. Its translation is CASKGNPQTNEKLFF.

CDR3 loop: CASSQRPVYGYTF. For the CDR3, the DNA is TGTGCCAGCAGCCAAAGGCCAGTCTATGGCTACACCTTC. The V call is TRBV12-3 or TRBV12-4, the J call TRBJ1-2; no clear D. The V end lost 6 bases, the J end lost 4 bases, and 12 bases lay between the germline ends. The CDR3 extends over 13 amino acids.

This clonotype was seen a handful of times. The rearrangement links TRBV7-9 to TRBJ2-3; D gene uncertain. CDR3 length equals 11 residues. The V end was cut by 6 bases, the J end by 13 bases, with 14 bases between. Germline V gene sequence: CDR1 SEHNR, CDR2 FQNEAQ (reference sequence). The DNA of the CDR3 is TGTGCCAGCAGTTCCGGTGGAAGGGAGTATTTT. Translated: CASSSGGREYF.

The chain links TRBV30 to TRBJ2-1; D remains unclear. Germline V gene sequence: CDR1 GTSNPN, CDR2 SVGIG (reference sequence). The CDR3 is 12 amino acids. The V end lost 1 base, the J end lost 3 bases, and 4 bases lay between the germline ends. This CDR3 is CAWSDGYNEQFF. The CDR3, as DNA: TGTGCCTGGAGTGACGGCTACAATGAGCAGTTCTTC.

In its sample, this clonotype was seen a few times. The J gene is TRBJ2-5, the V gene TRBV9; 7 bases map to TRBD2. The CDR3 is 15 residues long. With V trimmed by 2 bases and J by 3 bases, 7 bases remained unmatched. From germline, CDR1 is SGDLS and CDR2 YYNGEE. CDR3 sequence reads: CASSVEGRGKETQYF. The CDR3 DNA reads TGTGCCAGCAGCGTGGAGGGGAGGGGTAAAGAGACCCAGTACTTC.

This chain links TRBV5-8 with TRBJ2-7; D is ambiguous. Trimming removed 0 bases at V and 3 bases at J, with 10 bases between. The CDR3 loop spans 14 amino acids. Germline values: CDR1 SGHTS, CDR2 YDEGEE. The CDR3 loop reads CASSLATSVYEQYF. For the CDR3, the DNA is TGTGCCAGCAGCTTGGCAACCTCCGTCTACGAGCAGTACTTC.

This clonotype was detected only a few times. The chain has TRBV20-1 and TRBJ2-3; the match to TRBD2 covers 11 bases. With V trimmed by 4 bases and J by 2 bases, 8 bases remained unmatched. The CDR3 is 16 residues long. In germline, CDR1 is DFQATT, CDR2 SNEGSKA (reference sequence). Here the CDR3 reads CSAIHRSGRVTDTQYF. DNA of the CDR3: TGCAGTGCTATACACCGTAGCGGGAGGGTCACAGATACGCAGTATTTT.

CDR3 protein: CATSDQGLAGGNNEQFF. The CDR3 region has the DNA TGTGCCACCAGTGATCAGGGACTAGCGGGAGGTAACAATGAGCAGTTCTTC. This chain uses TRBV24-1 with TRBJ2-1; 15 nucleotides match TRBD2. Trimming removed 3 bases from V and 5 bases from J; junction bases left unmatched: 4. This CDR3 is built from 17 residues. CDR1 and CDR2 from the germline V gene are KGHDR and SFDVKD.

The CDR3 loop reads CASSRAGSGETQYF. The CDR3 nucleotides read TGCGCCAGCAGTCGGGCAGGGTCCGGAGAGACCCAGTACTTC. The chain couples TRBV4-1 to TRBJ2-5; D perhaps matches TRBD1 (5 bases). The CDR3 consists of 14 residues. CDR1 and CDR2 (germline): MGHRA, YSYEKL. With 6 bases removed from V and 4 bases from J, the gap between germline ends came to 15 bases.

The gene calls are TRBV10-3 and TRBJ2-5, with unresolved D. This CDR3 is built from 11 residues. Germline values: CDR1 ENHRY, CDR2 SYGVKD. The germline V and J ends were trimmed by 2 bases and 4 bases, with 2 bases remaining between them. Here the CDR3 reads CAISETETQYF. The DNA for the CDR3 is TGTGCCATCAGTGAGACAGAGACCCAGTACTTC.

The chain recombines TRBV7-3 with TRBJ2-1; possibly TRBD1 or TRBD2 for D (5 bases each). Germline-derived CDR1 and CDR2 are SGHTA and FQGTGA. Trimming cost V 5 bases and J 9 bases, with 14 bases left between them. The CDR3 runs to 13 residues. The CDR3 DNA is TGTGCCAGCAGCCCCGTGGGACCCCCTGAGCAGTTCTTC. It translates to CASSPVGPPEQFF.

This clonotype has a count of ten or more. V gene TRBV12-3 or TRBV12-4 combines with J gene TRBJ2-7; D ambiguous. Trimming removed 6 bases from V and 2 bases from J, with 11 bases in between. The CDR3 extends over 13 amino acids. The CDR3, as DNA: TGTGCCAGCAGCTTGGGTTTGGCCTACGAGCAGTACTTC. Translation: CASSLGLAYEQYF.

The chain carries TRBV30 and TRBJ1-3; D is unresolved. Trimming cost V 8 bases and J 9 bases, with 14 bases left between them. The CDR3 totals 11 residues. Germline values: CDR1 GTSNPN, CDR2 SVGIG (reference sequence). The CDR3 region is CAIGSVGTIYF. The CDR3 bases are TGTGCCATTGGGTCCGTGGGCACCATATATTTT.